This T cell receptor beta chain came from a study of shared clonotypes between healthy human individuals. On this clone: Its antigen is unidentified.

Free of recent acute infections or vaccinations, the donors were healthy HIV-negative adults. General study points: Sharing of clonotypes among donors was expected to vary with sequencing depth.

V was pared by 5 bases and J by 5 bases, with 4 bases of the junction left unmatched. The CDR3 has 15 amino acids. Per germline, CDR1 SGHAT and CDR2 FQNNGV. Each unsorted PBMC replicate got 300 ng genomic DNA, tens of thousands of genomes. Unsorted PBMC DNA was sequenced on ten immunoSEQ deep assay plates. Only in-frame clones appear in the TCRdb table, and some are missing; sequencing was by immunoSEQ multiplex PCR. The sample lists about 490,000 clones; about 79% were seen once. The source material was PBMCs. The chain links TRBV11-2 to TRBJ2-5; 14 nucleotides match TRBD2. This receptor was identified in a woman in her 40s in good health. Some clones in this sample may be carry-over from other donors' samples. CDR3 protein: CASSKTSGRAETQYF. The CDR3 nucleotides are TGTGCCAGCAGCAAGACTAGCGGGAGGGCGGAGACCCAGTACTTC.